This passage covers 32 T cell receptor beta chains from one sample sequenced in a study of CD8+ T cells in alopecia areata. Investigators isolated RNA and reverse transcribed it into cDNA to act as the sequencing template. Repertoires were generated with immunoSEQ multiplex PCR, while TCRdb's copy carries only in-frame clones and drops some. This table has about 97,000 clones, 50% to 60% appearing once. Regarding treatment: oral pan-JAK inhibitor, 5-10 mg twice daily. The sample was CD8+ T cells sorted from blood, taken at approximately week 60, from a patient treated with tofacitinib. The receptors come from a human donor with alopecia areata.

This chain uses TRBV7-9 with TRBJ2-3, with D possibly being TRBD1 (5 bases). Germline V gives CDR1 SEHNR, CDR2 FQNEAQ (reference sequence). With 4 bases removed from V and 3 bases from J, the gap between germline ends came to 26 bases. The length of the CDR3 is 19 residues. CDR3 protein: CASSSDTETAVMVTDTQYF. The CDR3, as DNA: TGTGCCAGCAGCTCCGACACCGAGACAGCTGTCATGGTAACAGATACGCAGTATTTT.

The genes are TRBV19 and TRBJ1-1; no definite D call. Trimming left V 3 bases short and J 5 bases short, with 13 bases between. Germline V gene data show CDR1 as LNHDA and CDR2 as SQIVND (reference sequence). This CDR3 is 14 amino acids long. CDR3 bases: TGTGCCAGTAGTATCGGGGAGGAGTTAACTGAAGCTTTCTTT. Translation gives CASSIGEELTEAFF.

The chain recombines TRBV19 with TRBJ1-2; D remains unclear. The V gene lost 2 bases and the J gene lost 4 bases, with 5 bases spanning the gap. The CDR3 spans 12 residues. Germline V gene lookup returns CDR1 LNHDA and CDR2 SQIVND (reference sequence). This chain's CDR3 is CASSIQRYGYTF. The CDR3 nucleotides read TGTGCCAGTAGTATACAGCGCTATGGCTACACCTTC.

The rearrangement links TRBV7-8 to TRBJ1-5; D may be TRBD1 (6 bases). Germline lookup yields CDR1 SGHVS and CDR2 FQNEAQ. CDR3 size: 14 residues. V lost 5 bases and J 5 bases, leaving 13 bases between the germline ends. CDR3 in amino acids: CASSPRDNHQPQHF. The CDR3, as DNA: TGTGCCAGCAGCCCCCGGGACAACCATCAGCCCCAGCATTTT. The entire variable domain, with the rest obtained from reference TRBV7-8 and TRBJ1-5, is as follows: GAGVSQSPRYKVAKRGQDVALRCDPISGHVSLFWYQQALGQGPEFLTYFQNEAQLDKSGLPSDRFFAERPEGSVSTLKIQRTQQEDSAVYLCASSPRDNHQPQHFGDGTRLSIL.

The rearrangement joins TRBV2 to TRBJ1-1; TRBD1 matches at 10 bases. V was clipped by 9 bases and J by 3 bases; unmatched bases: 7. This CDR3 is 14 amino acids long. In germline, CDR1 is SNHLY, CDR2 FYNNEI. The CDR3 spells CARRQGAEDTEAFF. In DNA form, the CDR3 reads TGTGCCAGACGACAGGGGGCTGAGGACACTGAAGCTTTCTTT.

This clone came up a few times. CDR3 sequence: CASSLGSLGGTEAFF. The CDR3 nucleotides are TGTGCCAGCAGTTTGGGTTCCTTGGGAGGCACTGAAGCTTTCTTT. The chain carries TRBV27 and TRBJ1-1; D remains unclear. This CDR3 has 15 residues. Trimming stripped 3 bases from V and 4 bases from J, with 15 bases between. Germline loops: CDR1 MNHEY, CDR2 SMNVEV (reference sequence).

This clone was found once. The chain combines TRBV7-8 with TRBJ2-7, with 10 bases that match TRBD2. The CDR3 is 16 residues long. CDR1 is SGHVS and CDR2 is FQNEAQ in the germline V gene. After removal of 5 bases from V and 1 base from J, the junction contained 8 bases not matched to a gene. CDR3 residues: CASSAPTSGASYEQYF. CDR3 in DNA: TGTGCCAGCAGCGCCCCCACTAGCGGGGCGTCCTACGAGCAGTACTTC.

This clone has a count of ten or more. The junction departs from the called germline gene at one end, perhaps through a read error. In DNA form, the CDR3 reads TGTGCTAGCAGCTTAGGCCAGAGGGGGACAGATACGCAGTATTTT. Its protein is CASSLGQRGTDTQYF. The chain carries TRBV7-7 and TRBJ2-3, with D possibly TRBD1 on 6 matching bases. The CDR3 is 15 residues long. Germline CDR1 and CDR2: SSHAT and FNYEAQ (reference sequence).

The chain employs TRBV6-5 and TRBJ2-7, with D possibly TRBD2 on 6 matching bases. The germline V and J ends were trimmed by 0 bases and 7 bases, with 10 bases remaining between them. CDR3 size: 13 residues. In germline, CDR1 is MNHEY, CDR2 SVGAGI. In DNA, the CDR3 is TGTGCCAGCAGTTACTCCGCGGAGGGGGAGCAGTACTTC. Encoded protein: CASSYSAEGEQYF.

Only a few counts were recorded for this clone. The chain uses TRBV11-2 and TRBJ2-1; possibly TRBD2 for D (6 bases). The length of the CDR3 is 16 residues. V was shortened by 2 bases and J by 4 bases, with 15 bases between the two germline ends. Germline CDR1 and CDR2: SGHAT and FQNNGV. Here the CDR3 reads CASSLSRMGGYNEQFF. CDR3 nucleotides: TGTGCCAGCAGCTTATCCCGCATGGGGGGTTACAATGAGCAGTTCTTC.

This rearrangement joins TRBV20-1 to TRBJ1-1; D ambiguous. V was cut by 4 bases and J by 0 bases, with 0 bases left in between. CDR3 length: 10 amino acids. CDR1 is DFQATT, CDR2 SNEGSKA, per germline (reference sequence). The CDR3 bases are TGCAGTGCTATGAACACTGAAGCTTTCTTT. Its protein product is CSAMNTEAFF.

This chain joins TRBV6-5 and TRBJ1-4; D remains unclear. Germline CDR1 and CDR2: MNHEY and SVGAGI. This CDR3 has 13 amino acids. Trimming removed 7 bases at V and 7 bases at J, with 13 bases between. The CDR3 DNA reads TGTGCCAGCACCGACGGGGTCGGTGAAAAACTGTTTTTT. Encoded protein: CASTDGVGEKLFF.

This rearrangement joins TRBV5-1 to TRBJ2-7; 9 positions agree with TRBD2. Trimming cost V 4 bases and J 1 base; bases outside gene matches: 6. This CDR3 is built from 15 residues. Germline V lookup: CDR1 SGHRS, CDR2 YFSETQ. The CDR3: CASSRSTSGSYEQYF. CDR3 sequence (DNA): TGCGCCAGCAGCCGAAGTACTAGCGGGTCCTACGAGCAGTACTTC.

A few counts support this clone. This rearrangement joins TRBV7-3 to TRBJ2-5, with D perhaps TRBD2 (5 bases). The ends were cut back, 4 bases at V and 1 base at J, with 13 bases in the middle. This CDR3 comprises 15 residues. Looked up from germline, CDR1 is SGHTA and CDR2 is FQGTGA. CDR3 loop: CASSSKPAAQETQYF. As DNA, the CDR3 is TGTGCCAGCAGCTCCAAGCCAGCGGCCCAAGAGACCCAGTACTTC.

The chain is built from TRBV11-2 and TRBJ2-3; D unresolved. The CDR3 extends over 13 amino acids. Trimming pared 2 bases from V and 4 bases from J, leaving 7 bases between. Germline-derived CDR1 and CDR2 are SGHAT and FQNNGV. The CDR3, as DNA: TGTGCCAGCAGCTTAAAGTATGCAGATACGCAGTATTTT. Its protein product is CASSLKYADTQYF.

The table lists this clone with a few counts. CDR3 region: CASSSHPYELFF. The CDR3 coding sequence is TGTGCCAGCAGCTCGCACCCCTACGAACTGTTTTTT. The chain carries TRBV7-9 and TRBJ1-4; D unresolved. V was shortened by 4 bases and J by 12 bases, with 12 bases between the two germline ends. The CDR3 consists of 12 residues. Germline V gene sequence: CDR1 SEHNR, CDR2 FQNEAQ (reference sequence).

V usage is TRBV2 and J usage is TRBJ2-7, with 8 bases fitting TRBD1. The CDR3 covers 13 residues. The V segment lost 6 bases and the J segment 5 bases; nucleotides outside the gene matches: 6. Germline V lookup: CDR1 SNHLY, CDR2 FYNNEI. CDR3 loop: CASRSTGVDEQYF. The DNA for the CDR3 is TGTGCCAGCAGATCGACAGGGGTGGACGAGCAGTACTTC.

The V call is TRBV4-1, the J call TRBJ2-7, with TRBD1 matching over 7 bases. Germline CDR1 reads MGHRA; CDR2 reads YSYEKL. Losses at the gene ends were 4 bases for V and 7 bases for J; bases not matched to a gene: 7. The CDR3 sequence is 13 residues long. CDR3 protein: CASSLGQVGEQYF. The CDR3 DNA reads TGCGCCAGCAGCCTCGGACAGGTTGGAGAGCAGTACTTC.

The V and J genes are TRBV29-1 and TRBJ1-1; TRBD1 matches at 10 bases. V shed 3 bases and J 2 bases; nucleotides not matched to a gene: 6. The CDR3 spans 15 residues. Germline CDR1 is SQVTM and CDR2 is ANQGSEA. The CDR3 is CSVEFWTGGNTEAFF. The DNA for the CDR3 is TGCAGCGTTGAGTTTTGGACAGGGGGAAACACTGAAGCTTTCTTT.

CDR3 protein: CASSPILNTEAFF. The DNA of the CDR3 is TGTGCCAGCAGCCCAATCCTGAACACTGAAGCTTTCTTT. The rearrangement joins TRBV14 to TRBJ1-1; D gene ambiguous. This CDR3 has 13 amino acids. Germline CDR1 reads SGHDN; CDR2 reads FVKESK. Trimming pared 4 bases from V and 0 bases from J, leaving 6 bases between.

The V gene is TRBV29-1, the J gene TRBJ1-1; D possibly corresponds to TRBD1 (5 bases). The V end lost 3 bases, the J end lost 5 bases, and 19 bases lay between the germline ends. Looked up from germline, CDR1 is SQVTM and CDR2 is ANQGSEA. The CDR3 has 15 amino acids. The CDR3 sequence is CSVDGQGEHLTEAFF. For the CDR3, the DNA is TGCAGCGTTGATGGGCAGGGAGAACACTTGACTGAAGCTTTCTTT.

The CDR3 DNA sequence: TGTGCCAGCAGCGTAGGGGGACTAGCGGCCAAAGAGACCCAGTACTTC. Encoded protein: CASSVGGLAAKETQYF. This sequence joins TRBV9 and TRBJ2-5, with 11 nucleotides matching TRBD2. Germline V gene sequence: CDR1 SGDLS, CDR2 YYNGEE. V shed 0 bases and J 3 bases; nucleotides not matched to a gene: 4. The CDR3 spans 16 residues.

The rearrangement uses TRBV9 and TRBJ1-5; TRBD1 matches 9 bases. This CDR3 spans 13 amino acids. After removal of 4 bases from V and 7 bases from J, the junction contained 3 bases not matched to a gene. Germline V gene sequence: CDR1 SGDLS, CDR2 YYNGEE. The CDR3 sequence: CASSPTGGQPQHF. The CDR3 DNA reads TGTGCCAGCAGCCCCACAGGGGGCCAGCCCCAGCATTTT.

The table lists this clone with a few counts. The CDR3 sequence: CASSDGQGRNIQYF. CDR3 nucleotide sequence: TGTGCCAGCAGCGACGGACAGGGGAGGAACATTCAGTACTTC. The chain carries TRBV13 and TRBJ2-4; 9 nucleotides match TRBD1. With 5 bases clipped from V and 7 bases from J, the junction kept 6 bases outside the gene matches. Germline V lookup: CDR1 PRHDT, CDR2 FYEKMQ (reference sequence). The CDR3 is 14 amino acids. The entire variable domain, with the rest obtained from reference TRBV13 and TRBJ2-4, is as follows: AAGVIQSPRHLIKEKRETATLKCYPIPRHDTVYWYQQGPGQDPQFLISFYEKMQSDKGSIPDRFSAQQFSDYHSELNMSSLELGDSALYFCASSDGQGRNIQYFGAGTRLSVL.

This clone was picked up a small number of times. Written as DNA, the CDR3 is TGTGCCAGCAGCTTGTTGCGCACTGAAGCTTTCTTT. Translating gives CASSLLRTEAFF. The V gene is TRBV7-2, the J gene TRBJ1-1; D gene uncertain. CDR1 is SGHTA, CDR2 FQGNSA, per germline. This CDR3 has 12 residues. The V end lost 3 bases, the J end lost 4 bases, and 6 bases lay between the germline ends.

This clone was counted between two and nine times. The CDR3 here is CASSPPQGMNTEAFF. CDR3 coding DNA: TGTGCCAGCAGCCCCCCACAGGGAATGAACACTGAAGCTTTCTTT. This chain links TRBV13 with TRBJ1-1; D is perhaps TRBD1 (6 bases). Per the germline V gene, CDR1 is PRHDT and CDR2 is FYEKMQ (reference sequence). The length of the CDR3 is 15 residues. V was cut by 5 bases and J by 0 bases, with 13 bases left in between. Full variable domain (remainder filled in from reference TRBV13 and TRBJ1-1): AAGVIQSPRHLIKEKRETATLKCYPIPRHDTVYWYQQGPGQDPQFLISFYEKMQSDKGSIPDRFSAQQFSDYHSELNMSSLELGDSALYFCASSPPQGMNTEAFFGQGTRLTVV.

The V call is TRBV5-1, the J call TRBJ2-7, with TRBD1 identical over 10 bases. V shed 4 bases and J 2 bases; nucleotides not matched to a gene: 6. Germline loops: CDR1 SGHRS, CDR2 YFSETQ. The CDR3 length is 15 residues. The CDR3 reads CASSASGTGAYEQYF. In DNA, the CDR3 is TGCGCCAGCAGCGCTTCCGGGACAGGGGCCTACGAGCAGTACTTC.

The gene calls are TRBV29-1 and TRBJ1-1; TRBD1 might be the D (6 bases). Germline V gene lookup returns CDR1 SQVTM and CDR2 ANQGSEA. The CDR3 runs to 11 residues. The V end lost 7 bases, the J end lost 8 bases, and 14 bases lay between the germline ends. The CDR3 bases are TGCAGCGGTTGTCAAGACAGGGAAGCTTTCTTT. Translation: CSGCQDREAFF.

This clone came up many times. The DNA of the CDR3 is TGTGCCATCAGTGATGAGACACCGAACACTGAAGCTTTCTTT. Translating gives CAISDETPNTEAFF. V gene TRBV10-3 combines with J gene TRBJ1-1; D is unresolved. V was clipped by 3 bases and J by 1 base, with 9 bases between them. The V gene's germline CDR1 is ENHRY and CDR2 SYGVKD. This CDR3 comprises 14 residues.

The chain is built from TRBV19 and TRBJ1-1; D gene ambiguous. V dropped 0 bases and J dropped 0 bases, with 8 bases sitting between them. Germline CDR1 LNHDA, CDR2 SQIVND (reference sequence). The length of the CDR3 is 15 residues. The CDR3 sequence is CASSIEEGLNTEAFF. The CDR3 DNA is TGTGCCAGTAGTATAGAGGAGGGTTTGAACACTGAAGCTTTCTTT.

The chain couples TRBV2 to TRBJ2-5; possibly TRBD1 or TRBD2 for D (5 bases each). This CDR3 spans 12 amino acids. V lost 6 bases, J lost 4 bases, and 9 bases lay in between. CDR1 is SNHLY, CDR2 FYNNEI, per germline. The chain's CDR3 is CASRGTRETQYF. In nucleotides, the CDR3 is TGTGCCAGCAGAGGGACCCGAGAGACCCAGTACTTC.

This clone was seen only a few times. This chain uses TRBV5-6 with TRBJ2-7; 7 bases match TRBD1. CDR1 is SGHDT, CDR2 YYEEEE, per germline. This CDR3 contains 15 residues. V gave up 0 bases and J gave up 3 bases; unmatched junction bases: 6. The CDR3 DNA sequence: TGTGCCAGCAGCTTGGTGACAGGGTCACGCTACGAGCAGTACTTC. Translation: CASSLVTGSRYEQYF.